This T cell receptor (beta chain) came from a study of T-cell reconstitution after alpha-beta-depleted transplantation in children. This clonotype was seen ten or more times. The TCRbeta library incorporated unique molecular identifiers. TCRdb fed the PCR reads into MiXCR, producing one record per CDR3 protein. The sample includes about 230,000 distinct CDR3 sequences, roughly a tenth seen only once; the top ten take over 4.5%. V lost 4 bases to trimming and J lost 1 base; unmatched junction nucleotides: 10. The CDR3 runs to 17 residues. Germline CDR1 and CDR2: SGHVS and FQNEAQ. Sample: PBMCs from the stem cell graft donor, taken from the stem cell graft. The TCR originated in a human donor who donated a stem cell graft to a child with SCID. The chain recombines TRBV7-8 with TRBJ2-7; TRBD2 agrees at 10 bases. The CDR3, as DNA: TGTGCCAGCAGCTCCGGGACTAGCGCGTTCTTTTCCTACGAGCAGTACTTC. This codes for CASSSGTSAFFSYEQYF.